Listed below are T cell receptor beta chains from one sample, sequenced in a study of T cell responses to AZD1222 COVID-19 vaccine. The method was immunoSEQ multiplex PCR; TCRdb's version includes in-frame clones alone and lacks a portion of them. The repertoire has under 150,000 clones, just over 90% of them found once; the top ten carry around 3.6%. The sample was peripheral blood, taken on day 0 of AZD1222 vaccination. The receptors derive from an adult in good health. CDR3s leave out the opening cysteine and the closing phenylalanine or tryptophan. Each record gives: V gene, J gene, CDR3 length, CDR3 protein.

>TRBV11-1|TRBJ2-1|14
ASSPLAGAEYNEQF
>TRBV19|TRBJ2-3|12
ASSRLESTDTQY
>TRBV18|TRBJ2-3|11
ASSPIKTDTQY
>TRBV6-5|TRBJ2-7|12
ASSLAGGGLEQY
>TRBV19|TRBJ1-2|14
ASNLAQGWANYGYT
>TRBV7-9|TRBJ1-2|12
ASSLLLGVYGYT
>TRBV7-8|TRBJ2-1|16
ASSLRLAAGGPYNEQF
>TRBV20-1|TRBJ2-1|9
SGGWLKEQF
>TRBV7-2|TRBJ2-5|13
ASSLRSGLKETQY
>TRBV18|TRBJ2-5|10
ASSPRLETQY
>TRBV15|TRBJ2-7|12
ATSRDRDRGLQY
>TRBV9|TRBJ2-2|12
ASSAFTNTGELF
>TRBV5-1|TRBJ1-6|11
ASSLAGRSPLH
>TRBV4-2|TRBJ2-5|11
ASSRAGQETQY
>TRBV5-6|TRBJ2-5|13
ASSLVRAIQETQY
>TRBV27|TRBJ2-1|11
ASSTSNYNEQF
>TRBV19|TRBJ2-3|12
ASSPGGGRNTQY
>TRBV29-1|TRBJ1-4|10
SVRTGGEKLF
>TRBV7-9|TRBJ1-6|14
ASSLDRSSYNSPLH
>TRBV5-3|TRBJ2-2|11
ARSSTGSGELF
>TRBV25-1|TRBJ1-4|13
ASSTTKTGNEKLF
>TRBV6-1|TRBJ1-2|11
ASRPTGNYGYT
>TRBV11-1|TRBJ2-3|14
ASSLVRRPAADTQY
>TRBV11-3|TRBJ1-1|12
ASSSRVLNTEAF
>TRBV6-1|TRBJ2-7|9
ATAGGYEQY
>TRBV27|TRBJ1-2|12
ASSLVQGGYGYT
>TRBV11-3|TRBJ1-1|11
ASSLEVDSEAF
>TRBV25-1|TRBJ2-1|12
ASSTRRANNEQF
>TRBV6-5|TRBJ2-7|13
ASSRTSAEGYEQY
>TRBV7-2|TRBJ2-1|12
ASTMASGVHEQF
>TRBV2|TRBJ2-1|16
ASTQGTSGRATYNEQF
>TRBV5-1|TRBJ2-5|13
ASSWPGQGRETQY
>TRBV7-2|TRBJ2-7|9
ASSPSYEQY
>TRBV5-1|TRBJ2-7|11
ASSLWTSYEQY
>TRBV5-4|TRBJ2-1|15
ASSPGTSGRSYNEQF
>TRBV19|TRBJ1-4|14
ASSIGTGQGYEKLF
>TRBV19|TRBJ2-3|11
ASTPGERGTQY
>TRBV7-2|TRBJ2-7|13
ASSFFRLLFHEQY
>TRBV10-3|TRBJ2-1|12
AISGGVGYNEQF
>TRBV6-1|TRBJ2-7|15
ASSEGQFFPARYEQY
>TRBV4-2|TRBJ2-7|13
ASSQDLRAGYEQY